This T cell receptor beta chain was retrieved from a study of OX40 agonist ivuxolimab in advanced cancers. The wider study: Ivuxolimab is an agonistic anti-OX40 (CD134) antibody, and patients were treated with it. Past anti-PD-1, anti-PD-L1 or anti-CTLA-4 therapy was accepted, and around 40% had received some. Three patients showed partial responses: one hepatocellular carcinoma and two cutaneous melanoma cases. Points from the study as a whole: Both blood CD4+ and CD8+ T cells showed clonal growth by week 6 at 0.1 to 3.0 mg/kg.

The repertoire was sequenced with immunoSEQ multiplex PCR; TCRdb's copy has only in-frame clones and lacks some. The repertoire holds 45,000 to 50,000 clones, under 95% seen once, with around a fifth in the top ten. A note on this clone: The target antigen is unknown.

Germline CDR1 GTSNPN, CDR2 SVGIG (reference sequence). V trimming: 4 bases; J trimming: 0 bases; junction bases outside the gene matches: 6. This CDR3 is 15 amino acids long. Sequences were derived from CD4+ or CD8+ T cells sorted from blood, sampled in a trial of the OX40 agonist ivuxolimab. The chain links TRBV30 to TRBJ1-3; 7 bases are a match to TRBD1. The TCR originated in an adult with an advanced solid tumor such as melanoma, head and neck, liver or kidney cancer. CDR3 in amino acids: CAWKWDSDSGNTIYF. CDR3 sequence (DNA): TGTGCCTGGAAATGGGACAGCGACTCTGGAAACACCATATATTTT.